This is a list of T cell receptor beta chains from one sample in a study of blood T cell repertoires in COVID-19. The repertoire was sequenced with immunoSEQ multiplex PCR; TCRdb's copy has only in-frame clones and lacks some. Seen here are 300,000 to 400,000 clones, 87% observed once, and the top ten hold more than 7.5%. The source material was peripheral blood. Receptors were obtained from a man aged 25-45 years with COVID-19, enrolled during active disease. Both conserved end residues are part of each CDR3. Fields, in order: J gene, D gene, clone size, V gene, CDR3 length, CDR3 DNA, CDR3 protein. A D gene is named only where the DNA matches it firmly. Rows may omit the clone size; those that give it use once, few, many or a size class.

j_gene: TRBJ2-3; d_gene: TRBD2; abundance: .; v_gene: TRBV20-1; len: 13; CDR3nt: TGCAGTGCTAGTGGACTAGTCACAGATACGCAGTATTTT; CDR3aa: CSASGLVTDTQYF
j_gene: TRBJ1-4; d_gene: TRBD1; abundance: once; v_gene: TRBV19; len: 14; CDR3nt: TGTGCCAGCACCGACAGGGGGCGTTATGAAAAACTGTTTTTT; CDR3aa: CASTDRGRYEKLFF
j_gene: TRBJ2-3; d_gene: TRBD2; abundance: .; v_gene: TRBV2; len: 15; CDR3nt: TGTGCCAGCAGTGAAGGACTAGCGGGGGGAGATACGCAGTATTTT; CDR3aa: CASSEGLAGGDTQYF
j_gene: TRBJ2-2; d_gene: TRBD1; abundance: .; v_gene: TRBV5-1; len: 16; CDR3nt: TGCGCCAGCAGCTTGATTGGGACAGGGAACACCGGGGAGCTGTTTTTT; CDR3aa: CASSLIGTGNTGELFF
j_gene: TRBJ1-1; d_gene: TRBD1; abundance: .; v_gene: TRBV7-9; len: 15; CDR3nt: TGTGCCAGCAGCTTAATGGGACAGGTGAACACTGAAGCTTTCTTT; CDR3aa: CASSLMGQVNTEAFF
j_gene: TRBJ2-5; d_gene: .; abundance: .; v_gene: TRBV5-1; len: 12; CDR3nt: TGCGCCAGCAGCTTTCCGGGAGAGACCCAGTACTTC; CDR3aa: CASSFPGETQYF
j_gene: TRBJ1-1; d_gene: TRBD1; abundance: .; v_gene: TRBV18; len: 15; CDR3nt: TGTGCCAGCTCATCCGTCGGGACAGGGAACACTGAAGCTTTCTTT; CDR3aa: CASSSVGTGNTEAFF
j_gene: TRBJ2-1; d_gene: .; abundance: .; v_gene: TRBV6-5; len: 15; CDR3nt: TGTGCCAGCCGTCTCGGAGAGCAGAGGTACAATGAGCAGTTCTTC; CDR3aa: CASRLGEQRYNEQFF
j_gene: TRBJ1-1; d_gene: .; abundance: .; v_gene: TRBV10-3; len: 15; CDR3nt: TGTGCCATCAGTGACCCCCGGACAGCGAACACTGAAGCTTTCTTT; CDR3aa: CAISDPRTANTEAFF
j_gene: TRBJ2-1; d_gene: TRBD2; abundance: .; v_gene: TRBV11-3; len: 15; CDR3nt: TGTGCCAGCAGCCCGGGACTAGCGGGGTACAATGAGCAGTTCTTC; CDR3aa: CASSPGLAGYNEQFF
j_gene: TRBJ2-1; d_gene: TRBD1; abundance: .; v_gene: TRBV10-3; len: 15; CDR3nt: TGTGCCATCAGTGGCACCGGGACAGGGTACAATGAGCAGTTCTTC; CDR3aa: CAISGTGTGYNEQFF
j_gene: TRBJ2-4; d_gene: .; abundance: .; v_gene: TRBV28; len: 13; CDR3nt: TGTGCCAGCAGTTTGACAGGCAAAAACATTCAGTACTTC; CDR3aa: CASSLTGKNIQYF
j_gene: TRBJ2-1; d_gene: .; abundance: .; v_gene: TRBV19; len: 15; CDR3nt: TGTGCCAGTAGTAAAGGAGCAAGGTCCTACAATGAGCAGTTCTTC; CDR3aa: CASSKGARSYNEQFF
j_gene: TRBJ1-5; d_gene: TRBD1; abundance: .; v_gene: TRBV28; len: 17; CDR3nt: TGTGCCAGCAGTTTATACCAACAGGGGTATCGGTATCAGCCCCAGCATTTT; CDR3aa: CASSLYQQGYRYQPQHF
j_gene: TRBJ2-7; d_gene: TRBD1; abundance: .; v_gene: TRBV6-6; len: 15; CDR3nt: TGTGCCAGCAGTTACACGGGGACAGTGACTCTCGAGCAGTACTTC; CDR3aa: CASSYTGTVTLEQYF
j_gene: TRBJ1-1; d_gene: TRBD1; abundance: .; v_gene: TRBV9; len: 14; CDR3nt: TGTGCCAGCAAGTCGGGACAGGCGAACACTGAAGCTTTCTTT; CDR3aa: CASKSGQANTEAFF
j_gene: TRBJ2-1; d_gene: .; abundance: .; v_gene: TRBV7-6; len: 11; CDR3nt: TGTGCCAGCAGCTTAGCCCCCCTTCAGTTCTTC; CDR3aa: CASSLAPLQFF
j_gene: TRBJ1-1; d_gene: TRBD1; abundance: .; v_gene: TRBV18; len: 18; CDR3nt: TGTGCCAGCTCAATGCGCCGAGGGGGCGGTAGCATGAACACTGAAGCTTTCTTT; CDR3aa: CASSMRRGGGSMNTEAFF
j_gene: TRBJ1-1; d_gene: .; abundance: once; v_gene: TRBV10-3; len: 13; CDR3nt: TGTGCCATCAGTGAGCGCTACCCCATTGAAGCTTTCTTT; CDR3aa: CAISERYPIEAFF
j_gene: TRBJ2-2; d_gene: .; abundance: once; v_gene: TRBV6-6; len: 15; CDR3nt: TGTGCCAGCTCCGACTCGGGGGAAGGGAACGGGGAGCTGTTTTTT; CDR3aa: CASSDSGEGNGELFF
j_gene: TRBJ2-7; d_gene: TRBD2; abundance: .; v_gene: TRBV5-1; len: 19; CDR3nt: TGCGCCAGCAGCTTGGACTCGCCTAGCGGGGGATGGGGGGCCTACGAGCAGTACTTC; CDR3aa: CASSLDSPSGGWGAYEQYF
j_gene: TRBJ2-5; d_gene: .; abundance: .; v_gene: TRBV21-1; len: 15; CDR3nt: TGTGCCAGCACCCCCAAGGGGACAGGGCAAGAGACCCAGTACTTC; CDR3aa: CASTPKGTGQETQYF
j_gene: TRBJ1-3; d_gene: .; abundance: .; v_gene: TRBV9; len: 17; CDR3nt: TGTGCCAGCAGCGGCGACTCCGGGGGGGACTCTGGAAACACCATATATTTT; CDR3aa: CASSGDSGGDSGNTIYF
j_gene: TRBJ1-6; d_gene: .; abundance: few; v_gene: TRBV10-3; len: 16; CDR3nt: TGTGCCATCAGTGGTAGTGTGAGTCGAGCGGATTCACCCCTCCACTTT; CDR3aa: CAISGSVSRADSPLHF
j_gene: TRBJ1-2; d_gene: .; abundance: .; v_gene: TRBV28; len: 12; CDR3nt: TGTGCCAGCAGCCGGGGAACACGGGGCTACACCTTC; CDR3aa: CASSRGTRGYTF
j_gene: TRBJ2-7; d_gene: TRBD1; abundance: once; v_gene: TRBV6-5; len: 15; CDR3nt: TGTGCCAGCAGGAAGCCGGGACAGGGGGACCCCAGGGGGATCTTC; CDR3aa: CASRKPGQGDPRGIF
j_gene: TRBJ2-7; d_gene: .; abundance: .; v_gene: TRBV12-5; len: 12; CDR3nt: TGTGCTAGTGGTTTAGGTTCCGGGGGTCCGTACTTC; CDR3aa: CASGLGSGGPYF
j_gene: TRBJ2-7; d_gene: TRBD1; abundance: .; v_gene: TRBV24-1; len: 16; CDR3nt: TGTGCCACCAGTGATGCTCCGGGACAGGGGGTTAAAGAGCAGTACTTC; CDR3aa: CATSDAPGQGVKEQYF
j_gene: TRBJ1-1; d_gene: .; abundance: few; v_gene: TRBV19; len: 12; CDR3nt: TGTGCCAGTAGTATGTTCAGTACTGAAGCTTTCTTT; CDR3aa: CASSMFSTEAFF
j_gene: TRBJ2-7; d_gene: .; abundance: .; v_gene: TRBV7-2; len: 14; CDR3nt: TGTGCCAGCAGCAGAAGCGCGGACTCCTACGAGCAGTACTTC; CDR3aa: CASSRSADSYEQYF
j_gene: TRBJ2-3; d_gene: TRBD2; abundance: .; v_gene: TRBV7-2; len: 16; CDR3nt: TGTGCCAGCAGCTGGACCCGACTAGCCCCCACAGATACGCAGTATTTT; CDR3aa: CASSWTRLAPTDTQYF
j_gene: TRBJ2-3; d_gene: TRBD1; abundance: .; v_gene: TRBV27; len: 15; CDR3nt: TGTGCCAGCAGTTTGGGGGACAGGCCCACAGATACGCAGTATTTT; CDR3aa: CASSLGDRPTDTQYF